The 17 T cell receptor beta chains below were found in one sample sequenced in a study of response to subunit inactivated influenza vaccine. In TCRdb, the RT-PCR reads were re-called with MiXCR into one record per CDR3 protein. The sample has around 650,000 distinct CDR3 sequences; 15% to 19% are singletons. The source was PBMCs from blood, collected less than 13 days after vaccination. The receptors were gathered from a man aged 50 or older who received an inactivated influenza vaccine.

The genes are TRBV10-2 and TRBJ2-5, with 9 bases fitting TRBD1. The CDR3 is 19 amino acids. After removal of 2 bases from V and 0 bases from J, the junction contained 13 bases not matched to a gene. Looked up from germline, CDR1 is WSHSY and CDR2 is SAAADI. The CDR3 is CASSEPGQGIRRDQETQYF. As DNA, the CDR3 is TGCGCCAGCAGTGAGCCGGGACAGGGAATAAGAAGGGACCAAGAGACCCAGTACTTC.

This clonotype was picked up a small number of times. The V call is TRBV5-1, the J call TRBJ1-4, with no clear D. Per the germline V gene, CDR1 is SGHRS and CDR2 is YFSETQ. V lost 7 bases and J lost 0, with 10 bases in between. The CDR3 is 14 amino acids. CDR3 in DNA: TGCGCCAGCTCTCAATGGCCAACTAATGAAAAACTGTTTTTT. Translated, it gives CASSQWPTNEKLFF.

The V and J genes are TRBV4-3 and TRBJ2-1; 11 nucleotides match TRBD2. The CDR3 consists of 16 residues. Trimming removed 7 bases from V and 6 bases from J; junction bases left unmatched: 11. In germline, CDR1 is LGHNA, CDR2 YSLEER. CDR3 coding DNA: TGCGCCAGCAAGGAACTAGCGGGAGCCCCAGCCAATGAGCAGTTCTTC. This translates into CASKELAGAPANEQFF.

This clonotype was counted between two and nine times. The gene calls are TRBV6-2 or TRBV6-3 and TRBJ1-1, with a weak D call TRBD1 (5 bases). The CDR3 is 18 residues long. The germline V and J ends were trimmed by 0 bases and 2 bases, with 19 bases remaining between them. Germline-derived CDR1 and CDR2 are MNHEY and SVGEGT. The CDR3 DNA reads as TGTGCCAGCAGTTACTCGATCCCGGGCAGGGCGAGTAACACTGAAGCTTTCTTT. It translates to CASSYSIPGRASNTEAFF.

This clonotype has just a few counts. This chain links TRBV6-5 with TRBJ2-7, with a weak D call TRBD1 (6 bases). The CDR3 sequence is 19 residues long. Trimming left V 4 bases short and J 2 bases short, with 27 bases between. Per the germline V gene, CDR1 is MNHEY and CDR2 is SVGAGI. The CDR3 DNA sequence: TGTGCCAGCAGTTCATCTGCCGGGACACACAATAAACCAACCTACGAGCAGTACTTC. It codes for CASSSSAGTHNKPTYEQYF.

The table lists this clonotype with a few counts. The chain employs TRBV6-5 and TRBJ1-3; D is uncertain. Germline CDR1 is MNHEY and CDR2 is SVGAGI. Trimming cost V 0 bases and J 3 bases, with 9 bases left between them. This CDR3 region has 15 residues. In DNA form, the CDR3 reads TGTGCCAGCAGTTACTCGAACAAAGGTGGAAACACCATATATTTT. Translation: CASSYSNKGGNTIYF.

This clonotype was picked up a small number of times. This chain connects TRBV7-2 to TRBJ2-7; 9 bases align to TRBD2. CDR1 is SGHTA, CDR2 FQGNSA, per germline. The CDR3 covers 15 residues. V shed 5 bases and J 0 bases; nucleotides not matched to a gene: 5. The CDR3 sequence: CASSTASGVSYEQYF. Here the CDR3 DNA reads TGTGCCAGCAGCACTGCTAGCGGGGTCTCCTACGAGCAGTACTTC.

This clonotype was seen only a few times. This rearrangement joins TRBV30 to TRBJ2-2; perhaps TRBD1 as D (5 bases). CDR1 and CDR2 (germline): GTSNPN, SVGIG (reference sequence). The ends were cut back, 0 bases at V and 6 bases at J, with 20 bases in the middle. This CDR3 comprises 17 residues. The CDR3 DNA reads as TGTGCCTGGAGTGTAATCCGGACCGGGTTAGGGGCCGGGGAGCTGTTTTTT. Translating it yields CAWSVIRTGLGAGELFF.

This clonotype was seen a few times. This sequence joins TRBV28 and TRBJ2-1, with TRBD1 as a possible D gene (6 bases). The length of the CDR3 is 15 residues. The germline V gene has CDR1 MDHEN and CDR2 SYDVKM. Trimming shortened V by 6 bases and J by 0 bases, and 12 bases separated the two germline ends. CDR3 residues: CASRAGVSSYNEQFF. In DNA form, the CDR3 reads TGTGCCAGCAGGGCAGGGGTAAGCTCCTACAATGAGCAGTTCTTC.

The chain has TRBV18 and TRBJ2-6; D call uncertain. V was clipped by 3 bases and J by 0 bases, with 9 bases between them. The CDR3 length is 16 residues. Germline loops: CDR1 KGHSH, CDR2 LQKENI. The CDR3 here is CASSPDGTSGANVLTF. The CDR3 DNA follows: TGTGCCAGCTCACCGGATGGAACCTCTGGGGCCAACGTCCTGACTTTC.

This chain joins TRBV7-2 and TRBJ1-1, with TRBD1 as a possible D gene (5 bases). The CDR3 has 17 amino acids. CDR1 and CDR2 (germline): SGHTA, FQGNSA. The V end lost 2 bases, the J end lost 0 bases, and 16 bases lay between the germline ends. CDR3 DNA: TGTGCCAGCAGCTTATTTTCGAGGGGCCTCATGAACACTGAAGCTTTCTTT. Amino acid sequence: CASSLFSRGLMNTEAFF. The full variable domain, its missing parts supplied by reference TRBV7-2 and TRBJ1-1, is GAGVSQSPSNKVTEKGKDVELRCDPISGHTALYWYRQSLGQGLEFLIYFQGNSAPDKSGLPSDRFSAERTGGSVSTLTIQRTQQEDSAVYLCASSLFSRGLMNTEAFFGQGTRLTVV.

The rearrangement links TRBV5-1 to TRBJ1-5; D is perhaps TRBD1 (5 bases). The CDR3 has 16 amino acids. V was cut by 5 bases and J by 0 bases, with 15 bases left in between. The germline gives CDR1 SGHRS, CDR2 YFSETQ. This CDR3 is CASRWGDGNSNQPQHF. CDR3 bases: TGCGCCAGCAGATGGGGCGACGGGAATAGCAATCAGCCCCAGCATTTT.

This clonotype was detected a few times. The chain recombines TRBV5-1 with TRBJ1-2, with D tentatively TRBD1 (5 bases). Between the trimmed V and J ends, which lost 4 bases and 7 bases, there was a span of 17 bases. From germline, CDR1 is SGHRS and CDR2 YFSETQ. CDR3 size: 14 residues. CDR3 DNA: TGCGCCAGCAGCCTAGGCCCCGGCGGGGGTGGCTACACCTTC. Encoded protein: CASSLGPGGGGYTF.

In this sample, this clonotype turned up a few times. This sequence joins TRBV7-9 and TRBJ2-5; D is tentatively TRBD1 or TRBD2 (5 bases each). The CDR3 has 17 residues. From germline, CDR1 is SEHNR and CDR2 FQNEAQ (reference sequence). V lost 3 bases to trimming and J lost 5 bases, with 22 bases between them. CDR3 sequence: CASSLSGEGILGETQYF. Here the CDR3 DNA reads TGTGCCAGCAGCTTGAGTGGTGAGGGGATTCTAGGGGAGACCCAGTACTTC.

V usage is TRBV27 and J usage is TRBJ2-3; a possible D gene is TRBD2 (6 bases). CDR1 MNHEY and CDR2 SMNVEV come from the germline V gene (reference sequence). CDR3 length: 17 amino acids. V was trimmed by 3 bases and J by 4 bases, leaving 20 bases between them. The CDR3 loop reads CASSLLLAEGQADTQYF. The CDR3 nucleotides are TGTGCCAGCAGTTTGCTCTTAGCGGAGGGCCAGGCAGATACGCAGTATTTT.

Only a few counts were recorded for this clonotype. The chain uses TRBV28 and TRBJ2-7, with TRBD1 matching over 9 bases. V lost 4 bases, J lost 5 bases, and 6 bases stayed unmatched. Germline assignment: CDR1 MDHEN and CDR2 SYDVKM. This CDR3 region has 14 residues. This chain's CDR3 is CASSSRDRVHEQYF. Here the CDR3 DNA reads TGTGCCAGCAGTTCCCGGGACAGGGTCCACGAGCAGTACTTC.

This clonotype was seen a few times. CDR3 residues: CAISVRGETQYF. The CDR3 nucleotides read TGTGCCATCAGTGTGAGGGGAGAGACCCAGTACTTC. The rearrangement uses TRBV10-3 and TRBJ2-5, with D tentatively TRBD1 or TRBD2 (5 bases each). In germline, CDR1 is ENHRY, CDR2 SYGVKD. V was pared by 4 bases and J by 4 bases, with 7 bases between. The CDR3 loop spans 12 amino acids.